A selection of T cell receptor beta chains follows, all from one sample in a study of T-cell memory formation after mild COVID-19. TCRdb processed the 5' RACE reads anew with MiXCR; each CDR3 protein has one entry. This sample has a few hundred thousand distinct CDR3 sequences, with 9.4% found just once. What was sequenced was PBMCs or a T cell subset sorted from them (not recorded which). These TCRs come from a man aged 18 to 30 who had mild COVID-19 (a few samples of this study predate the infection). Cell type and time point are not known. CDR3s include the opening cysteine and the closing phenylalanine or tryptophan. Each record gives: D gene, V gene, J gene, clone size, CDR3 protein, CDR3 DNA. A D gene is named only where the DNA matches it firmly. Expanded clones get a size class; other rows say once, few or many, or leave the size out.

D: .
V: TRBV5-6
J: TRBJ1-5
size: many
CDR3: CASSEGNSNQPQHF
DNA: TGTGCCAGCAGCGAGGGCAATAGCAATCAGCCCCAGCATTTT

D: .
V: TRBV6-5
J: TRBJ1-6
size: few
CDR3: CASSYGGLSNSPLHF
DNA: TGTGCCAGCAGTTATGGAGGCCTTAGTAATTCACCCCTCCACTTT

D: TRBD2
V: TRBV2
J: TRBJ2-5
size: many
CDR3: CASSVGERGGQTQYF
DNA: TGTGCCAGCAGTGTGGGCGAGCGGGGGGGCCAGACCCAGTACTTC

D: TRBD2
V: TRBV7-8
J: TRBJ2-1
size: .
CDR3: CASSSTVAGGPSYNEQFF
DNA: TGTGCCAGCAGCTCCACTGTGGCGGGGGGACCCTCCTACAATGAGCAGTTCTTC

D: .
V: TRBV27
J: TRBJ1-1
size: .
CDR3: CASSLSWRTEAFF
DNA: TGTGCCAGCAGTTTATCGTGGAGGACTGAAGCTTTCTTT

D: .
V: TRBV21-1
J: TRBJ2-7
size: few
CDR3: CASSKGNAEQYF
DNA: TGTGCCAGCAGCAAAGGAAATGCAGAGCAGTACTTC

D: .
V: TRBV6-1
J: TRBJ2-1
size: once
CDR3: CASIRARNEQFF
DNA: TGTGCCAGCATTCGGGCGAGGAATGAGCAGTTCTTC

D: .
V: TRBV4-2
J: TRBJ1-2
size: few
CDR3: CASSQVPPGSSFPYGYTF
DNA: TGTGCCAGCAGCCAAGTACCTCCGGGCAGCAGCTTCCCCTATGGCTACACCTTC

D: TRBD1
V: TRBV6-6
J: TRBJ1-1
size: .
CDR3: CASISGGTTEAFF
DNA: TGTGCCAGCATCTCAGGGGGCACCACTGAAGCTTTCTTT

D: TRBD1
V: TRBV4-1
J: TRBJ1-2
size: .
CDR3: CASSHGDDRGRSSGYTF
DNA: TGCGCCAGCAGCCACGGGGACGACAGGGGGCGAAGTAGTGGCTACACCTTC

D: .
V: TRBV6-5
J: TRBJ2-5
size: .
CDR3: CASSYSRGSFQETQYF
DNA: TGTGCCAGCAGTTACAGTCGGGGGAGTTTTCAGGAGACCCAGTACTTC

D: TRBD2
V: TRBV20-1
J: TRBJ2-1
size: .
CDR3: CSAPQRGTSQFF
DNA: TGCAGTGCTCCACAAAGGGGGACTAGCCAGTTCTTC

D: .
V: TRBV12-3/TRBV12-4
J: TRBJ2-1
size: .
CDR3: CASSSSTWVDSEQFF
DNA: TGTGCCAGCAGTTCCTCGACGTGGGTAGATAGTGAGCAGTTCTTC

D: .
V: TRBV6-5
J: TRBJ2-1
size: many
CDR3: CASSPWRGEQFF
DNA: TGTGCCAGCAGTCCCTGGCGAGGTGAGCAGTTCTTC

D: .
V: TRBV12-3/TRBV12-4
J: TRBJ1-5
size: few
CDR3: CASMGNQPQHF
DNA: TGTGCCAGCATGGGGAATCAGCCCCAGCATTTT

D: TRBD1
V: TRBV7-2
J: TRBJ1-4
size: few
CDR3: CASSFSQGVKLFF
DNA: TGTGCCAGCAGCTTCAGCCAGGGGGTAAAACTGTTTTTT

D: .
V: TRBV6-2/TRBV6-3
J: TRBJ2-3
size: .
CDR3: CASRTGELEIDTQYF
DNA: TGTGCCAGCAGGACAGGCGAACTCGAGATAGATACGCAGTATTTT

D: TRBD1
V: TRBV2
J: TRBJ2-2
size: few
CDR3: CASSRRTGEVGELFF
DNA: TGTGCCAGCAGTCGACGGACAGGGGAGGTCGGGGAGCTGTTTTTT

D: TRBD1
V: TRBV5-1
J: TRBJ1-2
size: .
CDR3: CASSGETGEVYGYTF
DNA: TGCGCCAGCAGCGGAGAGACAGGGGAGGTCTATGGCTACACCTTC

D: TRBD2
V: TRBV24-1
J: TRBJ2-3
size: medium-sized
CDR3: CATSDPLGLAGADTQYF
DNA: TGTGCCACCAGTGATCCGTTGGGACTAGCGGGCGCAGATACGCAGTATTTT

D: .
V: TRBV6-1
J: TRBJ2-5
size: few
CDR3: CASSGRVEKTQYF
DNA: TGTGCCAGCAGTGGTCGGGTGGAAAAGACCCAGTACTTC

D: TRBD2
V: TRBV20-1
J: TRBJ2-1
size: once
CDR3: CSSSGGAGEQFF
DNA: TGCAGTAGTAGCGGGGGGGCAGGTGAGCAGTTCTTC

D: .
V: TRBV29-1
J: TRBJ1-2
size: few
CDR3: CSVEGHRVKGGYTF
DNA: TGCAGCGTTGAAGGTCACAGGGTGAAAGGGGGCTACACCTTC

D: .
V: TRBV5-5
J: TRBJ2-2
size: .
CDR3: CASSRTPGITGELFF
DNA: TGTGCCAGCAGCCGCACGCCAGGGATTACCGGGGAGCTGTTTTTT

D: .
V: TRBV24-1
J: TRBJ1-5
size: .
CDR3: CATSDSDRYQPQHF
DNA: TGTGCCACCAGTGATTCCGACAGATATCAGCCCCAGCATTTT

D: .
V: TRBV7-3
J: TRBJ2-3
size: .
CDR3: CASSPGPLGADTQYF
DNA: TGTGCCAGCAGCCCGGGACCGCTGGGGGCAGATACGCAGTATTTT

D: .
V: TRBV6-5
J: TRBJ2-5
size: few
CDR3: CASRSSRETQYF
DNA: TGTGCCAGCAGGTCCTCCCGGGAGACCCAGTACTTC

D: .
V: TRBV12-3/TRBV12-4
J: TRBJ2-2
size: .
CDR3: CASSQLTGELFF
DNA: TGTGCCAGCAGTCAATTAACCGGGGAGCTGTTTTTT

D: .
V: TRBV5-1
J: TRBJ2-3
size: few
CDR3: CASSLVLQGLTDTQYF
DNA: TGCGCCAGCAGCTTGGTATTGCAGGGGCTCACAGATACGCAGTATTTT

D: .
V: TRBV5-1
J: TRBJ2-5
size: few
CDR3: CASSSPRGQETQYF
DNA: TGCGCCAGCAGCTCTCCTCGGGGTCAAGAGACCCAGTACTTC

D: .
V: TRBV11-2
J: TRBJ2-6
size: few
CDR3: CASSLAGMGHSGANVLTF
DNA: TGTGCCAGCAGCTTAGCTGGGATGGGGCACTCTGGGGCCAACGTCCTGACTTTC

D: .
V: TRBV6-1
J: TRBJ1-5
size: few
CDR3: CASSLGRDSMNQPQHF
DNA: TGTGCCAGCAGTTTAGGACGGGATAGCATGAATCAGCCCCAGCATTTT

D: .
V: TRBV7-2
J: TRBJ1-4
size: few
CDR3: CASSLGLLATNEKLFF
DNA: TGTGCCAGCAGCTTAGGGCTCCTCGCAACTAATGAAAAACTGTTTTTT

D: .
V: TRBV4-1
J: TRBJ2-5
size: .
CDR3: CASSQDVGAGQETQYF
DNA: TGCGCCAGCAGCCAAGATGTAGGGGCAGGACAAGAGACCCAGTACTTC

D: .
V: TRBV7-9
J: TRBJ1-6
size: .
CDR3: CASSFRQNSPLHF
DNA: TGTGCCAGCAGCTTCCGACAGAATTCACCCCTCCACTTT

D: TRBD1
V: TRBV20-1
J: TRBJ2-3
size: .
CDR3: CSARLRDSFQAADTQYF
DNA: TGCAGTGCTAGACTCCGGGACAGCTTTCAGGCCGCAGATACGCAGTATTTT

D: .
V: TRBV6-5
J: TRBJ2-7
size: .
CDR3: CASSYGVRWDEQYF
DNA: TGTGCCAGCAGTTACGGTGTTCGGTGGGACGAGCAGTACTTC

D: .
V: TRBV15
J: TRBJ2-1
size: .
CDR3: CATSRHTSGQYNEQFF
DNA: TGTGCCACCAGCAGACATACATCGGGGCAGTACAATGAGCAGTTCTTC

D: .
V: TRBV7-8
J: TRBJ2-6
size: few
CDR3: CASSSRVAGANVLTF
DNA: TGTGCCAGCAGCTCGAGGGTAGCTGGGGCCAACGTCCTGACTTTC

D: .
V: TRBV5-1
J: TRBJ1-1
size: few
CDR3: CASSWGQSRNTEAFF
DNA: TGCGCCAGCAGCTGGGGACAATCAAGGAACACTGAAGCTTTCTTT

D: .
V: TRBV20-1
J: TRBJ2-3
size: .
CDR3: CSALPFSADTQYF
DNA: TGCAGTGCCCTCCCATTTAGCGCAGATACGCAGTATTTT

D: TRBD1
V: TRBV5-1
J: TRBJ2-7
size: few
CDR3: CASSFGTGTYEQYF
DNA: TGCGCCAGCAGCTTTGGGACAGGGACCTACGAGCAGTACTTC

D: TRBD2
V: TRBV7-7
J: TRBJ2-1
size: .
CDR3: CASSSSLAGAQNEQFF
DNA: TGTGCTAGCAGCTCGAGCCTAGCGGGGGCGCAGAATGAGCAGTTCTTC

D: TRBD2
V: TRBV6-1
J: TRBJ2-7
size: .
CDR3: CASSEVGGGSSEQYF
DNA: TGTGCCAGCAGTGAAGTAGGCGGGGGGTCCAGCGAGCAGTACTTC

D: .
V: TRBV20-1
J: TRBJ2-3
size: .
CDR3: CSARAGLSTDTQYF
DNA: TGCAGTGCTAGAGCGGGCCTAAGCACAGATACGCAGTATTTT

D: TRBD1
V: TRBV20-1
J: TRBJ1-2
size: many
CDR3: CSASLDRVPDGYTF
DNA: TGCAGTGCTAGCTTGGACAGGGTCCCGGATGGCTACACCTTC

D: TRBD2
V: TRBV5-1
J: TRBJ2-1
size: few
CDR3: CASSLTGLAGGPVYNEQFF
DNA: TGCGCCAGCAGCTTGACGGGACTAGCGGGGGGTCCCGTCTACAATGAGCAGTTCTTC

D: .
V: TRBV5-1
J: TRBJ2-3
size: once
CDR3: CARSLSAGGDTQYF
DNA: TGCGCCAGAAGCTTGTCCGCCGGGGGAGATACGCAGTATTTT

D: TRBD1
V: TRBV10-3
J: TRBJ2-3
size: .
CDR3: CAISESWDRGQESTDTQYF
DNA: TGTGCCATCAGTGAGTCTTGGGACAGGGGGCAGGAGAGCACAGATACGCAGTATTTT

D: TRBD1
V: TRBV4-1
J: TRBJ1-1
size: few
CDR3: CASSQRDSGVMNTEAFF
DNA: TGCGCCAGCAGCCAACGGGACAGTGGGGTTATGAACACTGAAGCTTTCTTT

D: TRBD2
V: TRBV29-1
J: TRBJ2-3
size: few
CDR3: CSVGRGGKTDTQYF
DNA: TGCAGCGTTGGGCGGGGGGGCAAGACAGATACGCAGTATTTT

D: .
V: TRBV5-1
J: TRBJ1-1
size: few
CDR3: CASRQGEDWGNTEAFF
DNA: TGCGCCAGCAGACAGGGAGAGGATTGGGGGAACACTGAAGCTTTCTTT

D: .
V: TRBV20-1
J: TRBJ1-5
size: .
CDR3: CSAHNQPQHF
DNA: TGCAGTGCTCATAATCAGCCCCAGCATTTT